This TCR beta chain was found in a study of T cells after posttransplantation cyclophosphamide. General study findings and limits: Skin or GI-infiltrating T cells shared few TRB sequences with blood.

Using immunoSEQ multiplex PCR, the repertoire was profiled, and TCRdb retains in-frame clones only, with some absent. This table holds about 14,000 clones with no singletons; the top ten claim about 23%. A marrow graft followed busulfan-fludarabine conditioning, with cyclophosphamide on days +3 and +4. Germline V CDR1 and CDR2: LNHDA, SQIVND (reference sequence). Trimming shortened V by 0 bases and J by 2 bases, and 4 bases separated the two germline ends. CDR3 size: 14 residues. Comments on this clone: Its antigen remains unknown.

This sequence joins TRBV19 and TRBJ2-2; D is unresolved. The sample was PBMCs, taken about 1,200 days after allogeneic stem cell transplant with posttransplant cyclophosphamide. This receptor was identified in a female patient aged 40-50 years who received an allogeneic stem cell transplant from a related donor, was CMV-positive, and had no GVHD. These T cells may partly come from the graft donor. The CDR3, as DNA: TGTGCCAGTAGTATAGAATTAAACACCGGGGAGCTGTTTTTT. This codes for CASSIELNTGELFF.